The 23 T cell receptor beta chains given below trace back to one sample, sequenced in a study of T cells after yellow fever vaccination. TCRdb re-called the 5' RACE reads with MiXCR, one entry per CDR3 protein. The data show some 160,000 distinct CDR3 sequences, more than 5.5% seen once. The sample in question was CD4+ T cells sorted from PBMCs, obtained about 5 days after the first yellow fever vaccination. Receptors were obtained from a man aged 18 to 30 who received the YFV17D yellow fever vaccine.

The V gene is TRBV18, the J gene TRBJ1-3; the match to TRBD1 covers 7 bases. From germline, CDR1 is KGHSH and CDR2 LQKENI. This CDR3 contains 16 residues. After removal of 0 bases from V and 2 bases from J, the junction contained 4 bases not matched to a gene. CDR3 in amino acids: CASSPPATGAGNTIYF. The CDR3 nucleotides read TGTGCCAGCTCACCACCGGCAACAGGGGCTGGAAACACCATATATTTT.

The sample holds many counts of this clonotype. The genes are TRBV6-1 and TRBJ1-5, with D possibly being TRBD1 (5 bases). The germline V gene encodes CDR1 MNHNS and CDR2 SASEGT. V was trimmed by 4 bases and J by 1 base, leaving 8 bases between them. CDR3 length equals 14 residues. The CDR3 DNA is TGTGCCAGCAGTGGGCAGGGAAGCAATCAGCCCCAGCATTTT. This gives the protein CASSGQGSNQPQHF.

In this sample, this clonotype turned up many times. The chain carries TRBV7-9 and TRBJ1-1; no firm D call. The V gene lost 3 bases and the J gene lost 2 bases, with 10 bases spanning the gap. CDR1 is SEHNR, CDR2 FQNEAQ, per germline (reference sequence). The CDR3 extends over 14 amino acids. The CDR3 reads CASSLEHGNTEAFF. The CDR3 coding sequence is TGTGCCAGCAGCTTGGAACACGGTAACACTGAAGCTTTCTTT.

To note about this clonotype: Just one base apart from a much larger clone, this may be a read error. The gene calls are TRBV6-1 and TRBJ2-2, with 8 bases that match TRBD2. The germline CDR1 and CDR2 sequences are MNHNS and SASEGT. CDR3 length: 15 residues. The J segment lost 3 bases and the V segment lost 8 bases, leaving 8 bases of the junction unmatched. The CDR3 region is CASSRGGPHTGELFF. The CDR3 DNA reads as TGTGCCAGCTCACGGGGGGGCCCGCACACCGGGGAGCTGTTTTTT.

In this sample, this clonotype turned up many times. V and J are TRBV5-4 and TRBJ1-2; TRBD1 is a possible D gene (5 bases). V lost 2 bases and J lost 5, with 13 bases in between. The CDR3 sequence is 14 residues long. Germline V gives CDR1 SGHNT, CDR2 YYREEE (reference sequence). For the CDR3, the DNA is TGTGCCAGCAGCTTCGACAGCGCTAGTTATGGCTACACCTTC. Translating it yields CASSFDSASYGYTF.

This clonotype was counted many times. The CDR3 DNA is TGCGCCAGCAGCCAAGAGGGCGGCAGGGGGCTTAACTATGGCTACACCTTC. Its translation: CASSQEGGRGLNYGYTF. The J gene is TRBJ1-2, the V gene TRBV4-3, with 8 bases that match TRBD1. Looked up from germline, CDR1 is LGHNA and CDR2 is YSLEER. The CDR3 extends over 17 amino acids. Trimming at V came to 0 bases and at J to 1 base, leaving 7 bases not matched to a gene.

This clonotype has just a few counts. The rearrangement links TRBV20-1 to TRBJ1-6, with 7 bases fitting TRBD1. The junction had 8 bases not matched to a gene; V was cut back by 4 bases and J by 5 bases. There are 15 residues in the CDR3. Germline values: CDR1 DFQATT, CDR2 SNEGSKA (reference sequence). DNA of the CDR3: TGCAGTGCTATATCGGGACAGATCCATAATTCACCCCTCCACTTT. This gives the protein CSAISGQIHNSPLHF.

J is TRBJ2-3 and V is TRBV9; 14 bases line up with TRBD2. Germline V gene lookup returns CDR1 SGDLS and CDR2 YYNGEE. V gave up 3 bases and J gave up 6 bases; unmatched junction bases: 9. This CDR3 contains 17 residues. This CDR3 is CASSESGTSGGMDTQYF. The CDR3 nucleotides are TGTGCCAGCAGCGAGTCCGGGACTAGCGGGGGCATGGATACGCAGTATTTT.

This clonotype was counted between two and nine times. Germline is not matched at one junction end, which may reflect a read error. V is TRBV20-1 and J is TRBJ1-6; no clear D gene. Germline CDR1 is DFQATT and CDR2 is SNEGSKA (reference sequence). This CDR3 region has 17 residues. The CDR3 nucleotides are TGCTGTGCTATCGACAAGGTCCCTACTGCCTATAATTCACCCCTCCACTTT. Protein sequence: CCAIDKVPTAYNSPLHF.

This clonotype appeared many times. The rearrangement links TRBV7-9 to TRBJ2-7; 9 bases fit TRBD1. CDR1 SEHNR and CDR2 FQNEAQ come from the germline V gene (reference sequence). This CDR3 region has 15 residues. Trimming took 5 bases from V and 7 from J; bases not matched to a gene: 12. CDR3 residues: CASSNSGTGIIEQYV. The CDR3 bases are TGTGCCAGCAGCAATTCCGGGACAGGGATTATAGAGCAGTACGTC.

This clonotype has ten or more counts. CDR3 region: CATSDAPGQGSEKLFF. The CDR3, as DNA: TGTGCCACCAGTGATGCACCGGGACAGGGAAGCGAAAAACTGTTTTTT. The chain recombines TRBV24-1 with TRBJ1-4, with 9 bases that match TRBD1. Germline assignment: CDR1 KGHDR and CDR2 SFDVKD. CDR3 length equals 16 residues. With V trimmed by 3 bases and J by 8 bases, 9 bases remained unmatched.

This clonotype was picked up many times. This sequence joins TRBV5-1 and TRBJ2-1; 7 bases align to TRBD2. The CDR3 contains 14 residues. Germline V gene lookup returns CDR1 SGHRS and CDR2 YFSETQ. V was clipped by 4 bases and J by 7 bases; unmatched bases: 8. The DNA of the CDR3 is TGCGCCAGCAGCCCGAGCGGGGTCTGGAATGAGCAGTTCTTC. Encoded protein: CASSPSGVWNEQFF. Complete variable domain (other parts from reference TRBV5-1 and TRBJ2-1): KAGVTQTPRYLIKTRGQQVTLSCSPISGHRSVSWYQQTPGQGLQFLFEYFSETQRNKGNFPGRFSGRQFSNSRSEMNVSTLELGDSALYLCASSPSGVWNEQFFGPGTRLTVL.

This clonotype has at least ten counts. The genes are TRBV7-2 and TRBJ2-3, with 9 bases matching TRBD1. Germline V gene sequence: CDR1 SGHTA, CDR2 FQGNSA. The CDR3 contains 15 residues. J gave up 2 bases and V 3 bases, and 3 bases lay outside the gene matches. The CDR3: CASSFRTGDTDTQYF. CDR3 nucleotide sequence: TGTGCCAGCAGCTTTCGGACAGGGGACACAGATACGCAGTATTTT.

This clonotype has just a few counts. The chain couples TRBV11-2 to TRBJ1-1; weak D call: TRBD1 (5 bases). CDR3 size: 14 residues. Trimming cost V 3 bases and J 2 bases, with 10 bases left between them. Germline V gene sequence: CDR1 SGHAT, CDR2 FQNNGV. The CDR3 here is CASSFGGFNTEAFF. In nucleotides, the CDR3 is TGTGCCAGCAGCTTCGGGGGTTTCAACACTGAAGCTTTCTTT.

This clonotype came up many times. This sequence joins TRBV12-3 or TRBV12-4 and TRBJ1-2; possibly TRBD1 for D (5 bases). The CDR3 length is 13 residues. V lost 3 bases and J lost 3, with 8 bases in between. The CDR3 nucleotides read TGTGCCAGCAGTTTCGGCAGGGACTATGGCTACACCTTC. Translating gives CASSFGRDYGYTF.

There are many counts of this clonotype. The genes are TRBV28 and TRBJ2-3; D could derive from TRBD1 or TRBD2 (5 bases each). The V gene lost 5 bases and the J gene lost 6 bases, with 15 bases spanning the gap. The germline CDR1 and CDR2 sequences are MDHEN and SYDVKM. This CDR3 has 14 amino acids. The CDR3: CASSIGATGDTQYF. The CDR3 DNA follows: TGTGCCAGCAGTATCGGGGCAACGGGGGATACGCAGTATTTT. Filled out from reference TRBV28 and TRBJ2-3, the complete variable domain reads DVKVTQSSRYLVKRTGEKVFLECVQDMDHENMFWYRQDPGLGLRLIYFSYDVKMKEKGDIPEGYSVSREKKERFSLILESASTNQTSMYLCASSIGATGDTQYFGPGTRLTVL.

This clonotype was counted at least ten times. This sequence joins TRBV11-2 and TRBJ1-6; the match to TRBD1 covers 8 bases. CDR1 and CDR2 from the germline V gene are SGHAT and FQNNGV. This CDR3 has 19 residues. V dropped 5 bases and J dropped 4; count of bases not matched to a gene: 16. The CDR3 sequence is CASSPRRQGSIGYNSPLHF. Here the CDR3 DNA reads TGTGCCAGCAGCCCCCGACGACAGGGGTCGATAGGTTATAATTCACCCCTCCACTTT.

A remark on this clonotype: Since a much larger clone is just one base distant, this may be a read error. This sequence joins TRBV7-3 and TRBJ2-2; perhaps TRBD1 as D (6 bases). This CDR3 is built from 12 residues. Germline V gene sequence: CDR1 SGHTA, CDR2 FQGTGA. V lost 9 bases, J lost 7 bases, and 12 bases lay in between. Here the CDR3 DNA reads TGTGCCAGTACAGGGCACATCGGGGAGCTGTTTTTT. It encodes CASTGHIGELFF. Complete variable domain (other parts from reference TRBV7-3 and TRBJ2-2): GAGVSQTPSNKVTEKGKYVELRCDPISGHTALYWYRQSLGQGPEFLIYFQGTGAADDSGLPNDRFFAVRPEGSVSTLKIQRTERGDSAVYLCASTGHIGELFFGEGSRLTVL.

In its sample, this clonotype was seen many times. The chain is built from TRBV20-1 and TRBJ2-5; 7 nucleotides align to TRBD1. Germline V CDR1 and CDR2: DFQATT, SNEGSKA (reference sequence). The CDR3 runs to 14 residues. The V gene end was trimmed by 3 bases and the J gene end by 1 base; junction bases not matched to a gene: 5. Here the CDR3 reads CSASLGTAQETQYF. The CDR3 nucleotides read TGCAGTGCTAGCCTAGGGACAGCCCAAGAGACCCAGTACTTC.

The CDR3 sequence: CASSEQYGYTF. As DNA, the CDR3 is TGTGCCAGCAGTGAACAGTATGGCTACACCTTC. The chain couples TRBV6-1 to TRBJ1-2; D is unresolved. In germline, CDR1 is MNHNS, CDR2 SASEGT. The CDR3 consists of 11 residues. The germline V and J ends were trimmed by 2 bases and 5 bases, with 3 bases remaining between them.

In its sample, this clonotype was seen many times. The genes are TRBV5-4 and TRBJ1-5; 10 bases match TRBD1. The CDR3 has 14 residues. The germline gives CDR1 SGHNT, CDR2 YYREEE (reference sequence). V shed 4 bases and J 5 bases; nucleotides not matched to a gene: 3. The CDR3 region is CASSRTGGYQPQHF. The CDR3 DNA reads as TGTGCCAGCAGCCGGACAGGGGGTTATCAGCCCCAGCATTTT.

This clonotype showed up many times. This chain uses TRBV4-1 with TRBJ2-2; tentatively, D is TRBD2 (5 bases). Germline V gene data show CDR1 as MGHRA and CDR2 as YSYEKL. The CDR3 length is 14 residues. V shed 4 bases and J shed 2 bases, with 8 bases lying between them. The CDR3 is CASSPLENTGELFF. The CDR3 DNA sequence: TGCGCCAGCAGCCCACTAGAAAACACCGGGGAGCTGTTTTTT.

Comments on this clonotype: A much larger clone differs by one base, so this may be a read error. The chain couples TRBV2 to TRBJ1-1; D is unresolved. Germline V gene lookup returns CDR1 SNHLY and CDR2 FYNNEI. The CDR3 loop spans 12 amino acids. V was pared by 9 bases and J by 7 bases, with 15 bases between. CDR3: CASLREIHEAFF. Here the CDR3 DNA reads TGTGCCAGTCTCCGAGAGATCCATGAAGCTTTCTTT.